One and the same sample provided the 24 T cell receptor beta chains below, sequenced in a study of OX40 agonist ivuxolimab in advanced cancers. Assay used: immunoSEQ multiplex PCR; TCRdb lists only in-frame clones, some missing. The table shows around 34,000 clones, with 81% occurring only once. Sequences were derived from CD4+ or CD8+ T cells sorted from blood, sampled in a trial of the OX40 agonist ivuxolimab. These receptors were collected from an adult with an advanced solid tumor such as melanoma, head and neck, liver or kidney cancer.

This chain joins TRBV29-1 and TRBJ1-1, with D unclear. The CDR3 covers 11 residues. Trimming shortened V by 4 bases and J by 4 bases, and 7 bases separated the two germline ends. CDR1 and CDR2 (germline): SQVTM, ANQGSEA. The CDR3 coding sequence is TGCAGCGTTGGGAGGAGCACTGAAGCTTTCTTT. It translates to CSVGRSTEAFF.

On this clone itself: Other DNA variants within this sample encode the same CDR3. The chain recombines TRBV29-1 with TRBJ2-3; 8 bases agree with TRBD2. Trimming took 6 bases from V and 1 from J; bases not matched to a gene: 3. Germline CDR1 reads SQVTM; CDR2 reads ANQGSEA. This CDR3 comprises 13 residues. CDR3 nucleotides: TGCAGCGTAGGAGCGGGGGGCACAGATACGCAGTATTTT. Protein sequence: CSVGAGGTDTQYF.

The V gene is TRBV29-1, the J gene TRBJ1-2; TRBD1 matches 7 bases. Per the germline V gene, CDR1 is SQVTM and CDR2 is ANQGSEA. The CDR3 length is 11 residues. The trim removed 3 bases at V and 7 bases at J, leaving 2 bases unmatched. CDR3 nucleotides: TGCAGCGTTGAGTCAGGGGGTGGCTACACCTTC. It codes for CSVESGGGYTF.

The genes are TRBV9 and TRBJ1-1; possible D gene TRBD1, 6 bases. V was clipped by 3 bases and J by 10 bases, with 13 bases between them. Looked up from germline, CDR1 is SGDLS and CDR2 is YYNGEE. The CDR3 spans 12 residues. CDR3 nucleotides: TGTGCCAGCAGCGGGGAGGGGGGTCCAGCTTTCTTT. Translated: CASSGEGGPAFF.

The chain is built from TRBV28 and TRBJ2-7; D might be TRBD2 (6 bases). Deletions cut 3 bases from V and 6 bases from J, with 18 bases between. CDR1 and CDR2 from the germline V gene are MDHEN and SYDVKM. The CDR3 consists of 15 residues. The CDR3 reads CASSLTGVANPEQYF. The CDR3 DNA sequence: TGTGCCAGCAGTTTGACGGGAGTGGCCAATCCCGAGCAGTACTTC. The full variable domain, its missing parts supplied by reference TRBV28 and TRBJ2-7, is DVKVTQSSRYLVKRTGEKVFLECVQDMDHENMFWYRQDPGLGLRLIYFSYDVKMKEKGDIPEGYSVSREKKERFSLILESASTNQTSMYLCASSLTGVANPEQYFGPGTRLTVT.

V and J are TRBV19 and TRBJ2-5; D is perhaps TRBD2 (5 bases). This CDR3 comprises 14 residues. V was trimmed by 6 bases and J by 1 base, leaving 12 bases between them. Germline values: CDR1 LNHDA, CDR2 SQIVND (reference sequence). The CDR3 DNA reads TGTGCCAGTAGCAGGACTGGTTCCCAAGAGACCCAGTACTTC. Protein sequence: CASSRTGSQETQYF.

This clone was seen a handful of times. This chain uses TRBV9 with TRBJ2-7, with a weak D call TRBD1 (6 bases). V was trimmed by 4 bases and J by 0 bases, leaving 11 bases between them. The CDR3 has 14 residues. Germline CDR1 is SGDLS and CDR2 is YYNGEE. The CDR3 spells CASSTQTGSYEQYF. In DNA form, the CDR3 reads TGTGCCAGCAGCACCCAGACAGGCTCCTACGAGCAGTACTTC.

The rearrangement links TRBV28 to TRBJ2-3, with TRBD2 matching over 9 bases. CDR1 and CDR2 (germline): MDHEN, SYDVKM. The trim removed 4 bases at V and 4 bases at J, leaving 6 bases unmatched. The CDR3 runs 15 residues. The CDR3 protein is CASSSAGGPPDTQYF. For the CDR3, the DNA is TGTGCCAGCAGTTCCGCGGGAGGGCCGCCAGATACGCAGTATTTT.

The V gene is TRBV29-1, the J gene TRBJ1-1, with D perhaps matching TRBD1 (6 bases). The V end lost 5 bases, the J end lost 2 bases, and 12 bases lay between the germline ends. Germline lookup yields CDR1 SQVTM and CDR2 ANQGSEA. This CDR3 contains 13 residues. The CDR3 region is CSVTQDRNTEAFF. The CDR3 DNA reads as TGCAGCGTTACCCAGGACAGAAACACTGAAGCTTTCTTT.

The chain couples TRBV7-6 to TRBJ2-2, with a tentative D call TRBD2 (5 bases). CDR3 length: 13 amino acids. V shed 5 bases and J shed 7 bases, with 11 bases lying between them. Per germline, CDR1 SGHVS and CDR2 FNYEAQ. CDR3 amino acids: CASSPRVGGELFF. CDR3 in DNA: TGTGCCAGCAGCCCGAGGGTCGGCGGGGAGCTGTTTTTT.

The chain has TRBV5-4 and TRBJ1-2; 7 positions agree with TRBD1. Trimming at V came to 5 bases and at J to 3 bases, leaving 4 bases not matched to a gene. Germline V lookup: CDR1 SGHNT, CDR2 YYREEE (reference sequence). The CDR3 has 13 amino acids. This chain's CDR3 is CASRKDRDYGYTF. As DNA, the CDR3 is TGTGCCAGCAGAAAAGACAGGGACTATGGCTACACCTTC.

This sequence joins TRBV6-1 and TRBJ2-3; perhaps TRBD2 as D (5 bases). Trimming shortened V by 7 bases and J by 5 bases, and 13 bases separated the two germline ends. From germline, CDR1 is MNHNS and CDR2 SASEGT. The CDR3 is 13 amino acids. The CDR3 DNA reads as TGTGCCAGCAACTACGGGAATGAAGATACGCAGTATTTT. Translated, it gives CASNYGNEDTQYF.

The V gene is TRBV12-1, the J gene TRBJ1-1. TRBV12-1 is recorded as a pseudogene. The CDR3 sequence is 14 residues long. Here the CDR3 reads CASSCQRGLLEAFF. CDR3 nucleotide sequence: TGTGCCAGCAGCTGCCAAAGAGGGCTCCTAGAAGCTTTCTTT.

This clone showed up just once. The rearrangement uses TRBV11-2 and TRBJ1-5; D not resolved. This CDR3 region has 13 residues. V was shortened by 2 bases and J by 15 bases, with 17 bases between the two germline ends. Germline V gene sequence: CDR1 SGHAT, CDR2 FQNNGV. The CDR3, as DNA: TGTGCCAGCAGCTTAACCCGTGGGGTACCCTGGCATTTT. This gives the protein CASSLTRGVPWHF.

J is TRBJ2-7 and V is TRBV7-2; D is possibly TRBD2 (5 bases). Trimming cost V 2 bases and J 6 bases, with 11 bases left between them. Germline V lookup: CDR1 SGHTA, CDR2 FQGNSA. The CDR3 totals 13 residues. The CDR3 region is CASSLRRGIEQYF. The CDR3 DNA is TGTGCCAGCAGCTTACGGCGAGGGATCGAGCAGTACTTC.

The chain has TRBV6-1 and TRBJ2-3, with D maybe TRBD1 (6 bases). Germline lookup yields CDR1 MNHNS and CDR2 SASEGT. There are 14 residues in the CDR3. Trimming removed 5 bases from V and 2 bases from J, with 11 bases in between. Here the CDR3 reads CASSQGYDTDTQYF. CDR3 DNA sequence: TGTGCCAGCAGTCAGGGGTACGACACAGATACGCAGTATTTT.

The chain joins TRBV28 to TRBJ2-3; 11 positions match TRBD2. Germline V CDR1 and CDR2: MDHEN, SYDVKM. The CDR3 is made up of 15 amino acids. Trimming removed 0 bases from V and 10 bases from J; junction bases left unmatched: 6. The CDR3 loop reads CASSLWTSGDSAQYF. The CDR3 DNA sequence: TGTGCCAGCAGTTTATGGACTAGCGGGGATAGCGCGCAGTATTTT.

The V and J genes are TRBV7-9 and TRBJ1-5, with no clear D. Germline V gives CDR1 SEHNR, CDR2 FQNEAQ (reference sequence). V gave up 4 bases and J gave up 8 bases, with 9 bases separating them. The CDR3 has 12 amino acids. This chain's CDR3 is CASSSTGKPQHF. As DNA, the CDR3 is TGTGCCAGCAGCTCGACGGGGAAGCCCCAGCATTTT.

This clone was found a few times. The chain is built from TRBV7-2 and TRBJ1-2; D perhaps matches TRBD1 (5 bases). Trimming pared 5 bases from V and 6 bases from J, leaving 13 bases between. Germline V CDR1 and CDR2: SGHTA, FQGNSA. The CDR3 loop spans 13 amino acids. CDR3 protein: CASSPLGGDGYTF. In DNA, the CDR3 is TGTGCCAGCAGCCCCCTCGGGGGAGATGGCTACACCTTC.

As for this clone: One end of the junction is discordant with germline, which a read error may explain. The chain recombines TRBV7-7 with TRBJ2-1, with TRBD1 as a possible D gene (6 bases). Germline-derived CDR1 and CDR2 are SSHAT and FNYEAQ (reference sequence). This CDR3 has 13 amino acids. CDR3 loop: CASSVQGEGEQFF. The CDR3 nucleotides read TGTGCTAGCAGCGTACAGGGAGAGGGTGAGCAGTTCTTC.

The chain links TRBV28 to TRBJ2-1, with 9 nucleotides matching TRBD2. Germline CDR1 is MDHEN and CDR2 is SYDVKM. Trimming cost V 1 base and J 5 bases; bases outside gene matches: 6. The CDR3 spans 16 residues. The CDR3 DNA is TGTGCCAGCAGTTTATCCCTAGCGGGAAAACACAATGAGCAGTTCTTC. Its protein product is CASSLSLAGKHNEQFF.

J is TRBJ1-4 and V is TRBV6-6; D is undetermined. Germline CDR1 and CDR2: MNHNY and SVGAGI (reference sequence). The CDR3 loop spans 8 amino acids. The CDR3 region has the DNA TGTGCAAGGGAAAAACTGTTTTTT. As protein: CAREKLFF.

The rearrangement joins TRBV6-5 to TRBJ1-2; D gene ambiguous. The CDR3 length is 12 residues. V lost 6 bases, J lost 7 bases, and 12 bases lay in between. CDR1 is MNHEY, CDR2 SVGAGI, per germline. The CDR3 nucleotides are TGTGCCAGCAGATGGGGTGGTGGTGGCTACACCTTC. Translation: CASRWGGGGYTF.

The chain couples TRBV7-2 to TRBJ1-1; maybe TRBD1 (6 bases). Germline V gene sequence: CDR1 SGHTA, CDR2 FQGNSA. The CDR3 has 15 amino acids. The ends were cut back, 5 bases at V and 1 base at J, with 14 bases in the middle. The CDR3 DNA reads as TGTGCCAGCAGCGAACAGGGACTACCGAACACTGAAGCTTTCTTT. Translated: CASSEQGLPNTEAFF.